Shown below are 10 T cell receptor beta chains from a single sample sequenced in a study of blood T cell repertoires in COVID-19. This table comes from immunoSEQ multiplex PCR, and its TCRdb copy is limited to in-frame clones, with some not included. The sample lists about 200,000 clones, approximately 78% occurring once. Sequencing input: peripheral blood. These receptors were obtained from a woman of 80 years or more with active or convalescent COVID-19.

The chain has TRBV12-3 or TRBV12-4 and TRBJ2-2; unclear D gene. CDR3 length: 13 amino acids. Trimming stripped 3 bases from V and 8 bases from J, with 10 bases between. CDR3 amino acids: CASSFQAPGELFF. The CDR3 DNA is TGTGCCAGCAGTTTCCAGGCTCCGGGGGAGCTGTTTTTT.

The chain combines TRBV6-1 with TRBJ2-7; D might be TRBD1 (5 bases). Deletions cut 1 base from V and 0 bases from J, with 13 bases between. CDR3 length equals 16 residues. The V gene's germline CDR1 is MNHNS and CDR2 SASEGT. The CDR3 DNA sequence: TGTGCCAGCAGTGAAGACCTACGGACATACTCCTACGAGCAGTACTTC. Protein sequence: CASSEDLRTYSYEQYF.

The chain links TRBV18 to TRBJ1-2; D remains unclear. Trimming took off 3 bases at V and 8 bases at J, with 16 bases between the two ends. Germline V lookup: CDR1 KGHSH, CDR2 LQKENI. The CDR3 has 14 amino acids. The CDR3 sequence: CASSPQVGGEGYTF. The CDR3, as DNA: TGTGCCAGCTCACCCCAAGTCGGAGGTGAAGGCTACACCTTC. The whole variable domain, filled in from reference TRBV18 and TRBJ1-2, reads NAGVMQNPRHLVRRRGQEARLRCSPMKGHSHVYWYRQLPEEGLKFMVYLQKENIIDESGMPKERFSAEFPKEGPSILRIQQVVRGDSAAYFCASSPQVGGEGYTFGSGTRLTVV.

The chain links TRBV4-3 to TRBJ1-4, with D tentatively TRBD1 (6 bases). This CDR3 is built from 16 residues. Germline loops: CDR1 LGHNA, CDR2 YSLEER. Trimming shortened V by 4 bases and J by 6 bases, and 18 bases separated the two germline ends. CDR3: CASSPRQAVEDEKLFF. CDR3 bases: TGCGCCAGCAGCCCGAGACAGGCCGTGGAGGATGAAAAACTGTTTTTT.

V is TRBV19 and J is TRBJ1-1, with 10 bases that match TRBD1. The CDR3 loop spans 14 amino acids. Losses at the gene ends were 7 bases for V and 3 bases for J; bases not matched to a gene: 5. Germline assignment: CDR1 LNHDA and CDR2 SQIVND (reference sequence). This chain's CDR3 is CASNRQGADTEAFF. Written as DNA, the CDR3 is TGTGCCAGTAACAGACAGGGGGCGGACACTGAAGCTTTCTTT.

CDR3 sequence: CAWSVIAGGGETQYF. CDR3 bases: TGTGCCTGGAGCGTTATAGCGGGGGGGGGAGAGACCCAGTACTTC. The rearrangement uses TRBV30 and TRBJ2-5, with 11 bases fitting TRBD2. This CDR3 has 15 amino acids. Looked up from germline, CDR1 is GTSNPN and CDR2 is SVGIG (reference sequence). Trimming took 3 bases from V and 4 from J; bases not matched to a gene: 7.

The rearrangement joins TRBV7-9 to TRBJ2-3; weak D call: TRBD1 (6 bases). From germline, CDR1 is SEHNR and CDR2 FQNEAQ (reference sequence). Trimming took off 5 bases at V and 2 bases at J, with 26 bases between the two ends. The length of the CDR3 is 19 residues. CDR3 region: CASSLGQFLATDYTDTQYF. CDR3 in DNA: TGTGCCAGCAGCCTAGGACAGTTCTTGGCTACGGATTACACAGATACGCAGTATTTT.

This sequence joins TRBV7-8 and TRBJ2-3; maybe TRBD2 (5 bases). The germline gives CDR1 SGHVS, CDR2 FQNEAQ. V lost 6 bases and J 3 bases, leaving 16 bases between the germline ends. The CDR3 length is 15 residues. In DNA, the CDR3 is TGTGCCAGCAGACCTGGGAGCCTCTGGACAGATACGCAGTATTTT. It is translated as CASRPGSLWTDTQYF.

The genes are TRBV19 and TRBJ1-5; 9 positions agree with TRBD1. Germline V CDR1 and CDR2: LNHDA, SQIVND (reference sequence). Germline trimming cut 4 bases from V and 0 bases from J; bases unmatched to any gene: 7. This CDR3 is built from 17 residues. The CDR3 coding sequence is TGTGCCAGTAGTAAGGACAGGGGATATTATAGCAATCAGCCCCAGCATTTT. This encodes CASSKDRGYYSNQPQHF.

The V call is TRBV5-4, the J call TRBJ2-1, with 8 bases matching TRBD2. The germline gives CDR1 SGHNT, CDR2 YYREEE (reference sequence). V lost 1 base to trimming and J lost 0 bases; unmatched junction nucleotides: 6. The CDR3 extends over 17 amino acids. The CDR3 nucleotides read TGTGCCAGCAGCTTGCCTAGCGGGTCCAGCTCCTACAATGAGCAGTTCTTC. It encodes CASSLPSGSSSYNEQFF.